Below are 23 T cell receptor beta chains sequenced from a single sample in a study of T cell changes during pregnancy in multiple sclerosis (dated by TCRdb to between 2018 and 2020). The library came from the immunoSEQ multiplex PCR assay. This immuneACCESS table, as held by TCRdb, lists in-frame sequences with V and J called but not all clones. Of the missing ones, under half trace to an unresolved V gene in checked studies; the others have no known cause. Present in this sample are 85,000 to 130,000 clones, 90% to 95% of which were seen just once. Of the sample, 0.95% to 1.5% falls within the top ten clones. The sample here was peripheral blood, taken in the second trimester of pregnancy. The receptor source for this set is a female donor with multiple sclerosis, enrolled in a pregnancy study.

This rearrangement joins TRBV14 to TRBJ1-2, with TRBD1 matching over 11 bases. V lost 6 bases to trimming and J lost 6 bases; unmatched junction nucleotides: 6. This CDR3 has 14 amino acids. The germline gives CDR1 SGHDN, CDR2 FVKESK. The CDR3 bases are TGTGCCAGCAGTCCCGGGACAGGGGGGCATGGCTACACCTTC. Encoded protein: CASSPGTGGHGYTF.

The chain links TRBV9 to TRBJ1-1; perhaps TRBD1 as D (5 bases). Trimming took off 0 bases at V and 1 base at J, with 10 bases between the two ends. The CDR3 length is 15 residues. Germline V gene sequence: CDR1 SGDLS, CDR2 YYNGEE. The CDR3 protein is CASSVGGVGNTEAFF. CDR3 DNA: TGTGCCAGCAGCGTAGGGGGGGTCGGGAACACTGAAGCTTTCTTT.

The V and J genes are TRBV29-1 and TRBJ1-2; D not certain. Germline CDR1 SQVTM, CDR2 ANQGSEA. This CDR3 contains 10 residues. V was clipped by 6 bases and J by 6 bases, with 8 bases between them. CDR3 region: CSVLEDGYTF. CDR3 in DNA: TGCAGCGTATTAGAGGATGGCTACACCTTC.

The V gene is TRBV27, the J gene TRBJ2-1; D is ambiguous. V gave up 5 bases and J gave up 9 bases, with 11 bases separating them. CDR3 length: 12 amino acids. Germline assignment: CDR1 MNHEY and CDR2 SMNVEV (reference sequence). This CDR3 reads CASSPRSGEQFF. The CDR3 coding sequence is TGTGCCAGCAGTCCGAGAAGTGGTGAGCAGTTCTTC.

The J gene is TRBJ1-1, the V gene TRBV30; D remains unclear. The CDR3 is 15 amino acids. Trimming stripped 2 bases from V and 1 base from J, with 14 bases between. Per germline, CDR1 GTSNPN and CDR2 SVGIG (reference sequence). The CDR3 protein is CAWSPREGRNTEAFF. In DNA, the CDR3 is TGTGCCTGGAGTCCTCGGGAGGGTCGGAACACTGAAGCTTTCTTT.

The chain recombines TRBV19 with TRBJ1-6, with D perhaps TRBD1 (5 bases). CDR1 and CDR2 from the germline V gene are LNHDA and SQIVND (reference sequence). Between the trimmed V and J ends, which lost 3 bases and 0 bases, there was a span of 12 bases. CDR3 size: 17 residues. The DNA for the CDR3 is TGTGCCAGTAGTATTAGGGGAATCGGCTCCTATAATTCACCCCTCCACTTT. Its translation: CASSIRGIGSYNSPLHF.

This clone has only one observation. This rearrangement joins TRBV10-1 to TRBJ2-6; D gene ambiguous. Per germline, CDR1 WNHNN and CDR2 SYGVQD (reference sequence). The CDR3 sequence is 15 residues long. V was clipped by 4 bases and J by 0 bases, with 7 bases between them. The chain's CDR3 is CASSGSSSGANVLTF. CDR3 DNA: TGCGCCAGCAGTGGATCTAGCTCTGGGGCCAACGTCCTGACTTTC.

The gene calls are TRBV7-2 and TRBJ2-1; D is uncertain. The CDR3 is 15 amino acids. Between the trimmed V and J ends, which lost 2 bases and 2 bases, there was a span of 10 bases. Germline V lookup: CDR1 SGHTA, CDR2 FQGNSA. In nucleotides, the CDR3 is TGTGCCAGCAGCTTATCGGTAGAGCCCTACAATGAGCAGTTCTTC. Translated: CASSLSVEPYNEQFF.

The chain combines TRBV7-2 with TRBJ1-2; D is ambiguous. Trimming took off 5 bases at V and 2 bases at J, with 9 bases between the two ends. This CDR3 is built from 13 residues. From germline, CDR1 is SGHTA and CDR2 FQGNSA. The CDR3 nucleotides are TGTGCCAGCAGCCGGGAGATGAACTATGGCTACACCTTC. Its protein is CASSREMNYGYTF.

The chain links TRBV6-1 to TRBJ2-7, with 7 nucleotides matching TRBD1. The CDR3 is 15 residues long. Germline V gives CDR1 MNHNS, CDR2 SASEGT. The ends lost 3 bases at V and 0 bases at J; junction bases unmatched: 5. CDR3 amino acids: CASSDSGTVSYEQYF. The CDR3 nucleotides are TGTGCCAGCAGTGACTCCGGGACAGTCTCCTACGAGCAGTACTTC.

The count of this clone is one. V is TRBV6-6 and J is TRBJ1-1, with D possibly TRBD1 on 6 matching bases. Trimming removed 2 bases at V and 2 bases at J, with 12 bases between. The CDR3 is 15 residues long. Germline V gene data show CDR1 as MNHNY and CDR2 as SVGAGI (reference sequence). Written as DNA, the CDR3 is TGTGCCAGCAGTTACGGGACAAACGATAACACTGAAGCTTTCTTT. It codes for CASSYGTNDNTEAFF.

The chain links TRBV2 to TRBJ2-3, with 8 bases lining up with TRBD2. Germline lookup yields CDR1 SNHLY and CDR2 FYNNEI. The CDR3 sequence is 14 residues long. J gave up 3 bases and V 9 bases, and 8 bases lay outside the gene matches. CDR3 amino acids: CASAESGGTDTQYF. The CDR3 coding sequence is TGTGCCAGTGCCGAGAGCGGGGGTACAGATACGCAGTATTTT.

The rearrangement links TRBV29-1 to TRBJ1-5; perhaps TRBD1 as D (5 bases). The V end lost 4 bases, the J end lost 0 bases, and 16 bases lay between the germline ends. This CDR3 has 16 residues. The germline V gene encodes CDR1 SQVTM and CDR2 ANQGSEA. The CDR3 region has the DNA TGCAGCGTTGCCCTTTCCCGGCAGGGTAGCAATCAGCCCCAGCATTTT. Translation: CSVALSRQGSNQPQHF.

V and J are TRBV12-2 and TRBJ2-7; TRBD1 is the table's D call, not checked against the DNA. TRBV12-2 is assigned pseudogene status. The length of the CDR3 is 16 residues. The CDR3 coding sequence is TGTGCAAGTCGCTTAGCGTTAACAGTACCTACCTACGAGCAGTACTTC. It codes for CASRLALTVPTYEQYF.

This chain links TRBV30 with TRBJ1-1; the D is unclear. Germline lookup yields CDR1 GTSNPN and CDR2 SVGIG (reference sequence). There are 13 residues in the CDR3. V was clipped by 3 bases and J by 4 bases, with 12 bases between them. This CDR3 is CAWRIASGTEAFF. DNA of the CDR3: TGTGCCTGGAGAATCGCCTCGGGCACTGAAGCTTTCTTT. The variable domain in full, with the rest retrieved from reference TRBV30 and TRBJ1-1, is SQTIHQWPATLVQPVGSPLSLECTVEGTSNPNLYWYRQAAGRGLQLLFYSVGIGQISSEVPQNLSASRPQDRQFILSSKKLLLSDSGFYLCAWRIASGTEAFFGQGTRLTVV.

This chain connects TRBV6-5 to TRBJ1-4; the match to TRBD1 covers 7 bases. This CDR3 comprises 14 residues. Germline CDR1 MNHEY, CDR2 SVGAGI. With 4 bases clipped from V and 4 bases from J, the junction kept 3 bases outside the gene matches. In DNA, the CDR3 is TGTGCCAGCAGTTTGACAGGGATTAATGAAAAACTGTTTTTT. Amino acids: CASSLTGINEKLFF.

As DNA, the CDR3 is TGTGCCAGCAGCTCAAGGACTGCTCAAGAGACCCAGTACTTC. Its protein product is CASSSRTAQETQYF. The rearrangement joins TRBV7-8 to TRBJ2-5; maybe TRBD2 (5 bases). The CDR3 spans 14 residues. Trimming left V 4 bases short and J 2 bases short, with 11 bases between. Germline values: CDR1 SGHVS, CDR2 FQNEAQ.

This chain links TRBV4-1 with TRBJ2-2, with D unclear. The germline gives CDR1 MGHRA, CDR2 YSYEKL. The CDR3 is 16 residues long. Trimming took off 0 bases at V and 1 base at J, with 9 bases between the two ends. The CDR3: CASSQDLAKNTGELFF. The CDR3 DNA reads TGCGCCAGCAGCCAAGATCTGGCCAAGAACACCGGGGAGCTGTTTTTT.

The chain recombines TRBV11-2 with TRBJ2-5; weak D call: TRBD2 (5 bases). V shed 3 bases and J shed 9 bases, with 11 bases lying between them. The CDR3 contains 12 residues. Germline V gives CDR1 SGHAT, CDR2 FQNNGV. The CDR3 coding sequence is TGTGCCAGCAGCTTTGGCACCGGGGCCCAGTACTTC. Its translation is CASSFGTGAQYF.

The chain uses TRBV5-4 and TRBJ1-2; 9 bases agree with TRBD1. Germline CDR1 SGHNT, CDR2 YYREEE (reference sequence). This CDR3 is built from 15 residues. The trim removed 2 bases at V and 5 bases at J, leaving 7 bases unmatched. The CDR3 spells CASSLTGGAWYGYTF. The DNA for the CDR3 is TGTGCCAGCAGCTTAACAGGGGGCGCTTGGTATGGCTACACCTTC.

The chain links TRBV10-3 to TRBJ2-2; tentative D call: TRBD2 (6 bases). Looked up from germline, CDR1 is ENHRY and CDR2 is SYGVKD. The ends were cut back, 2 bases at V and 2 bases at J, with 9 bases in the middle. The CDR3 is 15 residues long. The CDR3 DNA reads TGTGCCATCAGTGAGGGGGACTTCAACACCGGGGAGCTGTTTTTT. Translation gives CAISEGDFNTGELFF.

V gene TRBV5-1 combines with J gene TRBJ2-5; 8 bases fit TRBD2. Looked up from germline, CDR1 is SGHRS and CDR2 is YFSETQ. The J segment lost 2 bases and the V segment lost 4 bases, leaving 4 bases of the junction unmatched. The CDR3 sequence is 14 residues long. CDR3 bases: TGCGCCAGCAGCACTCCGGGGGGGCAAGAGACCCAGTACTTC. Amino acid sequence: CASSTPGGQETQYF. The variable domain in full, with the rest retrieved from reference TRBV5-1 and TRBJ2-5, is KAGVTQTPRYLIKTRGQQVTLSCSPISGHRSVSWYQQTPGQGLQFLFEYFSETQRNKGNFPGRFSGRQFSNSRSEMNVSTLELGDSALYLCASSTPGGQETQYFGPGTRLLVL.

The V call is TRBV6-6, the J call TRBJ1-1; tentatively, D is TRBD1 (5 bases). V lost 7 bases to trimming and J lost 6 bases, with 18 bases between them. Germline loops: CDR1 MNHNY, CDR2 SVGAGI (reference sequence). This CDR3 is built from 14 residues. The CDR3 DNA reads TGTGCCAGCACCTACCTACAGGTCACCGCTGAAGCTTTCTTT. It encodes CASTYLQVTAEAFF.